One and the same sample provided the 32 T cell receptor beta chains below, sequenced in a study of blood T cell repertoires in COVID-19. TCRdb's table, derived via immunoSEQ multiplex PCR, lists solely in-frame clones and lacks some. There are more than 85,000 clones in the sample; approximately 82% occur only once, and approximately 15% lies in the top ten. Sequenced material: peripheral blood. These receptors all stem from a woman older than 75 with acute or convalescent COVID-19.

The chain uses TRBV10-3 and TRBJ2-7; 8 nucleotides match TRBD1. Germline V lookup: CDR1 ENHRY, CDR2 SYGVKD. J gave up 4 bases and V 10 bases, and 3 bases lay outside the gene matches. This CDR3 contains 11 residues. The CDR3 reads CATGQEYEQYV. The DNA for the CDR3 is TGTGCCACGGGACAGGAGTACGAGCAGTACGTC.

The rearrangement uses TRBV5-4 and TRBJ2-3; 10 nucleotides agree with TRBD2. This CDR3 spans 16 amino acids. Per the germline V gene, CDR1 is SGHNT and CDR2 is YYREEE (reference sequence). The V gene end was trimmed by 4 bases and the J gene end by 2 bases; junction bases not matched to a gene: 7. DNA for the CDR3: TGTGCCAGCAGCCCGAGGACTAGCGGTATCACAGATACGCAGTATTTT. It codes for CASSPRTSGITDTQYF.

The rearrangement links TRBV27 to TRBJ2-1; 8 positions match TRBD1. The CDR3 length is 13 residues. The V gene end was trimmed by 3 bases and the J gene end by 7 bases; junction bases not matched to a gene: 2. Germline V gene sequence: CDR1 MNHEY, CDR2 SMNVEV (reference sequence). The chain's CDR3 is CASSLDRANEQFF. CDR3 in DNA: TGTGCCAGCAGTTTGGACAGGGCGAATGAGCAGTTCTTC.

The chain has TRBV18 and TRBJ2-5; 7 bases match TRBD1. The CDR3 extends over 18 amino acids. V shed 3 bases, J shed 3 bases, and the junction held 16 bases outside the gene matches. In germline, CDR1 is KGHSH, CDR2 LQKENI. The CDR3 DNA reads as TGTGCCAGCTCACCCTTTATCGCGAGAGGACAGGCTAAAGAGACCCAGTACTTC. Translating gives CASSPFIARGQAKETQYF.

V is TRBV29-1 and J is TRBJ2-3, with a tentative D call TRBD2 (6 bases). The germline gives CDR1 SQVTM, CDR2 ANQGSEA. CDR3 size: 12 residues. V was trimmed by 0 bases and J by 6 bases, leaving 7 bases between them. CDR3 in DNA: TGCAGCGTTGAAGATCGGGGGGATACGCAGTATTTT. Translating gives CSVEDRGDTQYF.

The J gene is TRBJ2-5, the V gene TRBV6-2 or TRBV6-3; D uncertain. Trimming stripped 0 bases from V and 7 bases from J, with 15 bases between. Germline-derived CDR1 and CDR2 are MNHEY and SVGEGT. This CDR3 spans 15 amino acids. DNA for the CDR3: TGTGCCAGCAGTTACTCGACCGGAGCTCCGCTGACCCAGTACTTC. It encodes CASSYSTGAPLTQYF.

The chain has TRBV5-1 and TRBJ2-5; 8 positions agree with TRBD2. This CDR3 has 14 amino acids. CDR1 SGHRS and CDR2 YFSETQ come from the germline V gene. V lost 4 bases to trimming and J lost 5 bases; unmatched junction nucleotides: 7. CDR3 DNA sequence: TGCGCCAGCAGCCCCGGGACTAGTTGGGAGACCCAGTACTTC. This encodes CASSPGTSWETQYF.

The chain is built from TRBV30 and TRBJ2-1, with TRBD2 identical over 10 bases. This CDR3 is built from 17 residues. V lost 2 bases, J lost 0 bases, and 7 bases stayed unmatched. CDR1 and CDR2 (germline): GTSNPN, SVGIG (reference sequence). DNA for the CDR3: TGTGCCTGGAGTAAGCGGGAGGGCTGGAGCTCCTACAATGAGCAGTTCTTC. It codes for CAWSKREGWSSYNEQFF.

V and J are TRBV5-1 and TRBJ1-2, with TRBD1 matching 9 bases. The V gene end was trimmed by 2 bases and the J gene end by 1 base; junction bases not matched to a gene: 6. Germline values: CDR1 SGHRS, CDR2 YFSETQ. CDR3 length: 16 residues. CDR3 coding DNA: TGCGCCAGCAGCTTTCTAACAGGGGGCCTTAACTATGGCTACACCTTC. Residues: CASSFLTGGLNYGYTF.

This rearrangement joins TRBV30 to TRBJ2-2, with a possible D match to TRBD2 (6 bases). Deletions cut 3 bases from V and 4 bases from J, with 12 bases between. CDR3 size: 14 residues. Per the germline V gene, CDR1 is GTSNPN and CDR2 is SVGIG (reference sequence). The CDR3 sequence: CAWRSSGGTGELFF. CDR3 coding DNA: TGTGCCTGGAGAAGTAGCGGAGGCACCGGGGAGCTGTTTTTT.

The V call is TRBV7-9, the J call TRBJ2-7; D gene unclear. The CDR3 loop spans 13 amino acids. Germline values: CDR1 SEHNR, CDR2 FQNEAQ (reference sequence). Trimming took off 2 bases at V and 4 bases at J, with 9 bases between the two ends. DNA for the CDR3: TGTGCCAGCAGCTTATCCCAGGCGTACGAGCAGTACTTC. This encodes CASSLSQAYEQYF.

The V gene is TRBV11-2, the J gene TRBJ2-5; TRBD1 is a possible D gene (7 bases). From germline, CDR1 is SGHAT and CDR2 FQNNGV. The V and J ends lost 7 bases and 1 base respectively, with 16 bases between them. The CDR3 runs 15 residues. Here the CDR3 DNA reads TGTGCCAGCAATTCAGGGGGGCAAAGCCAAGAGACCCAGTACTTC. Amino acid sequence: CASNSGGQSQETQYF.

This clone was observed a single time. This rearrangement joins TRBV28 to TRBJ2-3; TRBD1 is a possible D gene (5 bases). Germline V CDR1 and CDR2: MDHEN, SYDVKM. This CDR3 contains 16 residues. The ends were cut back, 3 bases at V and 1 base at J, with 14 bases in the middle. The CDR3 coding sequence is TGTGCCAGCAGTTTCCTAGGGGCCATGGGCACAGATACGCAGTATTTT. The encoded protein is CASSFLGAMGTDTQYF.

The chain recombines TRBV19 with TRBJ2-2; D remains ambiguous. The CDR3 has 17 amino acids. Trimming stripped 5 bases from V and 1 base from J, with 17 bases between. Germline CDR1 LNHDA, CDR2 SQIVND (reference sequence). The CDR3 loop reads CASSLPRGARNTGELFF. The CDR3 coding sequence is TGTGCCAGTAGTCTACCCCGAGGAGCGCGGAACACCGGGGAGCTGTTTTTT. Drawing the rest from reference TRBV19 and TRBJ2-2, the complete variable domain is DGGITQSPKYLFRKEGQNVTLSCEQNLNHDAMYWYRQDPGQGLRLIYYSQIVNDFQKGDIAEGYSVSREKKESFPLTVTSAQKNPTAFYLCASSLPRGARNTGELFFGEGSRLTVL.

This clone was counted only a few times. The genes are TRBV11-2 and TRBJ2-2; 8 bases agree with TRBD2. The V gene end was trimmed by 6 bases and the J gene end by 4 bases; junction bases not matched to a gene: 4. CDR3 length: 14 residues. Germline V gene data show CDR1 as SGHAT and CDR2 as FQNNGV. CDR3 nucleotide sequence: TGTGCCAGCAGAGTGAGCGGGGGCACCGGGGAGCTGTTTTTT. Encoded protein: CASRVSGGTGELFF.

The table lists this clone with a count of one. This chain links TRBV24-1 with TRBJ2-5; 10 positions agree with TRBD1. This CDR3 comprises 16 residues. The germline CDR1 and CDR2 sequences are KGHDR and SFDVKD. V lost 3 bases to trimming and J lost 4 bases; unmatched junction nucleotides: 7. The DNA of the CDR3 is TGTGCCACCAGTGATGCCGGGACAGGGGAAGGAGAGACCCAGTACTTC. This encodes CATSDAGTGEGETQYF.

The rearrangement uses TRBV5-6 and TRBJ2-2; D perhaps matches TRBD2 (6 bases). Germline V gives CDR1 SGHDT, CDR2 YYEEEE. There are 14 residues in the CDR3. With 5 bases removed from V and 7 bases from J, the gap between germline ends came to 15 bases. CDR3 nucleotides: TGTGCCAGCAGGGGGTCCTGGGGAGGCGGGGAGCTGTTTTTT. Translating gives CASRGSWGGGELFF.

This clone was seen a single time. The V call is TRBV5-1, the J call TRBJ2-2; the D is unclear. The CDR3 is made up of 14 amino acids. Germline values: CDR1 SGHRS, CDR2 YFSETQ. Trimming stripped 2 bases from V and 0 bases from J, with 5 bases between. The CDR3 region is CASSFSTNTGELFF. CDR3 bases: TGCGCCAGCAGCTTTTCCACGAACACCGGGGAGCTGTTTTTT.

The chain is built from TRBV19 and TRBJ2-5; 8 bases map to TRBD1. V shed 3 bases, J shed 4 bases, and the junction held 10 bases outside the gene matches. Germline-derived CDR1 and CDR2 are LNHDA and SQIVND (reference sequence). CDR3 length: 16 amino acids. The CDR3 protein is CASSINQGAPGETQYF. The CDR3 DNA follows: TGTGCCAGTAGTATTAATCAGGGGGCGCCAGGAGAGACCCAGTACTTC.

The CDR3 nucleotides read TGTGCCAGCTCACCGGGACAGTCTTACCATCGGGGCTACACCTTC. The encoded protein is CASSPGQSYHRGYTF. This chain links TRBV18 with TRBJ1-2; 7 bases are shared with TRBD1. This CDR3 comprises 15 residues. Germline CDR1 and CDR2: KGHSH and LQKENI. V dropped 3 bases and J dropped 8; count of bases not matched to a gene: 12.

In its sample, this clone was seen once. Here the CDR3 reads CASSVRRGTSGNTIYF. The CDR3 DNA reads as TGTGCCAGCAGTGTCAGGCGGGGAACCTCTGGAAACACCATATATTTT. The J gene is TRBJ1-3, the V gene TRBV2; D uncertain. Trimming took off 4 bases at V and 0 bases at J, with 13 bases between the two ends. Germline values: CDR1 SNHLY, CDR2 FYNNEI. The CDR3 length is 16 residues.

This CDR3 reads CASRPGGPEAFF. In nucleotides, the CDR3 is TGTGCCAGCAGGCCAGGGGGCCCTGAAGCTTTCTTT. The chain is built from TRBV6-6 and TRBJ1-1; 8 bases match TRBD1. Trimming cost V 6 bases and J 6 bases; bases outside gene matches: 3. CDR1 MNHNY and CDR2 SVGAGI come from the germline V gene (reference sequence). The CDR3 is made up of 12 amino acids.

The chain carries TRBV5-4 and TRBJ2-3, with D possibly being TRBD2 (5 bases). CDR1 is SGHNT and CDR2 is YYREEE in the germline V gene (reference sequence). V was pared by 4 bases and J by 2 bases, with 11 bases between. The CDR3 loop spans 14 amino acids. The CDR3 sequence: CASSLRRPTDTQYF. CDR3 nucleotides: TGTGCCAGCAGCCTGCGGAGGCCCACAGATACGCAGTATTTT.

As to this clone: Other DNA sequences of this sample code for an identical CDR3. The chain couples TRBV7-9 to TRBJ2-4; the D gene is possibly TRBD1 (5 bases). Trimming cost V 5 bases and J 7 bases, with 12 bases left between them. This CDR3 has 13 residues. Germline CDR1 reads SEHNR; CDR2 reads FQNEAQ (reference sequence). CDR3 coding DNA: TGTGCCAGCAGCACAGGCGGTAGGAACATTCAGTACTTC. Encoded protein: CASSTGGRNIQYF.

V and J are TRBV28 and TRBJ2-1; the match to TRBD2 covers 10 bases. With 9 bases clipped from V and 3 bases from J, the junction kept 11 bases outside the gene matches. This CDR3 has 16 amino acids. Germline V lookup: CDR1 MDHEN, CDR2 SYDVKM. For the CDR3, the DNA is TGTGCCAGTACTAGCGGGACGAACCTGTTCTACAATGAGCAGTTCTTC. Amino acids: CASTSGTNLFYNEQFF.

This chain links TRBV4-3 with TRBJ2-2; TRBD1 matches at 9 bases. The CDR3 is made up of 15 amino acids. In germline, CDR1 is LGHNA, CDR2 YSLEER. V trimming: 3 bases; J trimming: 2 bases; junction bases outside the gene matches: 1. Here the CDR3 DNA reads TGCGCCAGCAGCCAGGGACAGGGCAACACCGGGGAGCTGTTTTTT. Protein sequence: CASSQGQGNTGELFF.

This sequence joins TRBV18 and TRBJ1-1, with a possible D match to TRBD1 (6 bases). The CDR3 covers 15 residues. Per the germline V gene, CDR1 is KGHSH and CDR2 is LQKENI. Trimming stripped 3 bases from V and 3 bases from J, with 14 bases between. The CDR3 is CASSPRGGGDTEAFF. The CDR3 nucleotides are TGTGCCAGCTCACCTCGAGGGGGAGGGGACACTGAAGCTTTCTTT.

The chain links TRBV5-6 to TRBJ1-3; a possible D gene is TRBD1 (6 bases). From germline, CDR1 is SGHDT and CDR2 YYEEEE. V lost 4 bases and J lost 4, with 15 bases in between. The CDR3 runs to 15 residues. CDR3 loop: CASSTAGDSGNTIYF. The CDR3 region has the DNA TGTGCCAGCAGCACCGCAGGGGATTCGGGAAACACCATATATTTT.

The CDR3 nucleotides are TGTGCCAGCAGCCTAGGAGGACAGGGGGCGAGGGGAAATCAGCCCCAGCATTTT. Protein: CASSLGGQGARGNQPQHF. The chain joins TRBV5-4 to TRBJ1-5, with 11 nucleotides matching TRBD1. Germline V lookup: CDR1 SGHNT, CDR2 YYREEE (reference sequence). The CDR3 sequence is 18 residues long. The trim removed 4 bases at V and 4 bases at J, leaving 13 bases unmatched.

The CDR3 protein is CASRSTSGRGEQYV. The CDR3 nucleotides are TGTGCCAGCAGGTCGACTAGCGGGAGAGGGGAGCAGTACGTC. This chain connects TRBV6-5 to TRBJ2-7; TRBD2 agrees at 12 bases. Germline CDR1 MNHEY, CDR2 SVGAGI. This CDR3 spans 14 amino acids. V trimming: 6 bases; J trimming: 7 bases; junction bases outside the gene matches: 7.

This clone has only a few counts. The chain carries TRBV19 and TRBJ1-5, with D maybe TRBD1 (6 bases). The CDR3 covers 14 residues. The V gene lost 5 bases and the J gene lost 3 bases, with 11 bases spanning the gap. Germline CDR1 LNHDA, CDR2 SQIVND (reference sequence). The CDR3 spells CASSPTGPNQPQHF. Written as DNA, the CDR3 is TGTGCCAGTAGTCCTACAGGGCCCAATCAGCCCCAGCATTTT.

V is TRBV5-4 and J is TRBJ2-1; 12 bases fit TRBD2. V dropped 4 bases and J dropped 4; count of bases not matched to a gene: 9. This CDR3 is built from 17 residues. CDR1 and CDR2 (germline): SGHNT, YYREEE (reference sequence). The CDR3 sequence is CASSREGLAGLYNEQFF. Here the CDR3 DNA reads TGTGCCAGCAGCAGAGAAGGACTAGCGGGACTATACAATGAGCAGTTCTTC. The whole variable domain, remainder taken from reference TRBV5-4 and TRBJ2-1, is ETGVTQSPTHLIKTRGQQVTLRCSSQSGHNTVSWYQQALGQGPQFIFQYYREEENGRGNFPPRFSGLQFPNYSSELNVNALELDDSALYLCASSREGLAGLYNEQFFGPGTRLTVL.